The 32 T cell receptor beta chains below were found in one sample sequenced in a study of vaccination effects on CD4 cells after COVID-19. Their antigen targets remain unknown. Profiling relied on immunoSEQ multiplex PCR, and the TCRdb table lists in-frame clones only, not all of them. The sample lists roughly 35,000 clones; less than 70% were seen once. Expansion with viral peptide pools was applied to antigen-specific CD4+ T cells by the ViraFEST assay prior to sequencing. An approximately 10-day culture period preceded the isolation of CD4+ T cells. Negative nucleocapsid antibody tests before and after vaccination confirmed no previous SARS-CoV-2 infection. The material was CD4+ T cells from PBMCs cultured with HCoV-OC43 spike peptides, obtained before COVID-19 vaccination. The subset: HCoV-OC43 spike overlapping peptide pool stimulation. All receptors derive from a human donor who received a COVID-19 vaccine.

The V call is TRBV5-4, the J call TRBJ2-7; 10 bases are a match to TRBD2. V trimming: 0 bases; J trimming: 0 bases; junction bases outside the gene matches: 3. The CDR3 covers 16 residues. Germline V CDR1 and CDR2: SGHNT, YYREEE (reference sequence). The CDR3 region is CASSLAPSGSSYEQYF. The CDR3 DNA reads TGTGCCAGCAGCTTGGCTCCTAGCGGGAGCTCCTACGAGCAGTACTTC.

The V gene is TRBV10-3, the J gene TRBJ2-7, with no clear D. Trimming stripped 10 bases from V and 3 bases from J, with 19 bases between. The length of the CDR3 is 14 residues. Germline-derived CDR1 and CDR2 are ENHRY and SYGVKD. In DNA, the CDR3 is TGTGCCACTCGCCCAGATTCTTCGGGCTACGAGCAGTACTTC. The encoded protein is CATRPDSSGYEQYF.

The chain joins TRBV5-6 to TRBJ2-5, with no clear D. Trimming pared 4 bases from V and 4 bases from J, leaving 17 bases between. In germline, CDR1 is SGHDT, CDR2 YYEEEE. This CDR3 spans 15 amino acids. CDR3 protein: CASSDPLGWVETQYF. The CDR3 bases are TGTGCCAGCAGCGACCCCTTGGGCTGGGTAGAGACCCAGTACTTC.

The chain carries TRBV18 and TRBJ1-2; perhaps TRBD1 as D (5 bases). In germline, CDR1 is KGHSH, CDR2 LQKENI. CDR3 length: 12 amino acids. Trimming left V 5 bases short and J 6 bases short, with 10 bases between. CDR3 nucleotide sequence: TGTGCCAGCTCAGGGTCCAGGGATGGCTACACCTTC. Amino acid sequence: CASSGSRDGYTF.

The V call is TRBV6-6, the J call TRBJ1-3; D unresolved. CDR1 and CDR2 from the germline V gene are MNHNY and SVGAGI (reference sequence). There are 13 residues in the CDR3. V was cut by 8 bases and J by 3 bases, with 11 bases left in between. The CDR3, as DNA: TGTGCCAGCGGTAAGAAGGTTGGAAACACCATATATTTT. Translating it yields CASGKKVGNTIYF.

V gene TRBV19 combines with J gene TRBJ2-6; 7 positions match TRBD1. After removal of 5 bases from V and 2 bases from J, the junction contained 3 bases not matched to a gene. The CDR3 extends over 15 amino acids. CDR1 LNHDA and CDR2 SQIVND come from the germline V gene (reference sequence). The CDR3, as DNA: TGTGCCAGTAGTCAAGACAGGGCTGGGGCCAACGTCCTGACTTTC. It encodes CASSQDRAGANVLTF.

The V gene is TRBV3-1 (or the pseudogene TRBV3-2), the J gene TRBJ2-5; TRBD2 matches at 8 bases. Germline V CDR1 and CDR2: LGHDT, YNNKEL (reference sequence). The V gene end was trimmed by 0 bases and the J gene end by 5 bases; junction bases not matched to a gene: 14. The CDR3 loop spans 18 amino acids. The CDR3 coding sequence is TGTGCCAGCAGCCAAGATACCCTCGGGGGGGTGTTCATGGAGACCCAGTACTTC. Its translation is CASSQDTLGGVFMETQYF.

This chain joins TRBV5-1 and TRBJ1-6; TRBD1 matches 7 bases. CDR1 and CDR2 from the germline V gene are SGHRS and YFSETQ. The CDR3 spans 14 residues. V shed 3 bases, J shed 7 bases, and the junction held 4 bases outside the gene matches. CDR3 loop: CASSWGQTNSPLHF. The CDR3 DNA reads TGCGCCAGCAGCTGGGGACAGACAAATTCACCCCTCCACTTT.

The chain recombines TRBV27 with TRBJ2-3; 11 bases map to TRBD2. Trimming cost V 4 bases and J 5 bases; bases outside gene matches: 11. Germline V lookup: CDR1 MNHEY, CDR2 SMNVEV (reference sequence). The CDR3 contains 17 residues. The CDR3 reads CASSYLTSGSGRDTQYF. The CDR3 region has the DNA TGTGCCAGCAGTTATCTCACTAGCGGGAGTGGGAGAGATACGCAGTATTTT.

The chain is built from TRBV29-1 and TRBJ2-3, with D possibly matching TRBD2 (6 bases). The germline CDR1 and CDR2 sequences are SQVTM and ANQGSEA. Between the trimmed V and J ends, which lost 4 bases and 0 bases, there was a span of 11 bases. The CDR3 sequence is 14 residues long. CDR3 sequence: CSVGSGSSTDTQYF. The CDR3 nucleotides are TGCAGCGTTGGGAGCGGGTCTAGCACAGATACGCAGTATTTT.

The J gene is TRBJ1-6, the V gene TRBV7-9, with D hard to call. CDR3 length: 15 residues. V was trimmed by 7 bases and J by 0 bases, leaving 10 bases between them. Germline CDR1 reads SEHNR; CDR2 reads FQNEAQ (reference sequence). The CDR3 spells CASTGGSSYNSPLHF. The CDR3 DNA is TGTGCCAGCACCGGCGGGAGCTCCTATAATTCACCCCTCCACTTT.

This clone was recorded a few times. V gene TRBV10-2 combines with J gene TRBJ1-2; no firm D call. Trimming stripped 4 bases from V and 4 bases from J, with 7 bases between. CDR3 size: 12 residues. The germline CDR1 and CDR2 sequences are WSHSY and SAAADI. The CDR3 bases are TGCGCCAGCAGTGTTGCAGGCTATGGCTACACCTTC. It is translated as CASSVAGYGYTF.

The rearrangement uses TRBV15 and TRBJ2-3; 8 nucleotides match TRBD2. The V and J ends lost 1 base and 3 bases, in that order; junction bases with no gene match: 3. Germline values: CDR1 LNHNV, CDR2 YYDKDF (reference sequence). The CDR3 covers 15 residues. The CDR3 DNA reads TGTGCCACCAGCAGAGCGAGCGGGAGAACAGATACGCAGTATTTT. It encodes CATSRASGRTDTQYF.

This clone was found a few times. The chain has TRBV4-1 and TRBJ2-7; 12 nucleotides match TRBD2. The V and J ends lost 2 bases and 7 bases, in that order; junction bases with no gene match: 6. Germline CDR1 MGHRA, CDR2 YSYEKL. The CDR3 loop spans 15 amino acids. This CDR3 reads CASSQPTSGSYEQYF. CDR3 sequence (DNA): TGCGCCAGCAGCCAACCGACTAGCGGGAGCTATGAGCAGTACTTC.

The sample holds a few counts of this clone. The chain uses TRBV5-4 and TRBJ1-1; D possibly corresponds to TRBD1 (5 bases). Germline values: CDR1 SGHNT, CDR2 YYREEE (reference sequence). The CDR3 sequence is 16 residues long. With 0 bases removed from V and 2 bases from J, the gap between germline ends came to 14 bases. The CDR3 nucleotides read TGTGCCAGCAGCTTGGACAGGAGGGTTACAAACACTGAAGCTTTCTTT. It translates to CASSLDRRVTNTEAFF. Drawing the rest from reference TRBV5-4 and TRBJ1-1, the complete variable domain is ETGVTQSPTHLIKTRGQQVTLRCSSQSGHNTVSWYQQALGQGPQFIFQYYREEENGRGNFPPRFSGLQFPNYSSELNVNALELDDSALYLCASSLDRRVTNTEAFFGQGTRLTVV.

This clone was observed a few times. The V call is TRBV7-6, the J call TRBJ1-5, with 8 bases fitting TRBD1. Germline V lookup: CDR1 SGHVS, CDR2 FNYEAQ. The CDR3 consists of 18 residues. J lost 2 bases, V lost 1 base, and 10 bases had no gene match. In DNA form, the CDR3 reads TGTGCCAGCAGCTTAGGACCTCCAGGGGGCGCGGGCAATCAGCCCCAGCATTTT. Translating it yields CASSLGPPGGAGNQPQHF.

Only a few counts were recorded for this clone. The chain links TRBV19 to TRBJ1-5; D might be TRBD1 (5 bases). Germline CDR1 is LNHDA and CDR2 is SQIVND (reference sequence). This CDR3 is 16 amino acids long. Trimming removed 3 bases from V and 0 bases from J, with 12 bases in between. CDR3 amino acids: CASSMQGIGSNQPQHF. The DNA for the CDR3 is TGTGCCAGTAGTATGCAGGGAATCGGTAGCAATCAGCCCCAGCATTTT.

V is TRBV6-4 and J is TRBJ2-1, with D perhaps matching TRBD1 (6 bases). CDR1 is MRHNA, CDR2 SNTAGT, per germline. Between the trimmed V and J ends, which lost 3 bases and 6 bases, there was a span of 12 bases. This CDR3 spans 14 amino acids. DNA of the CDR3: TGTGCCAGCAGTGAAAGGGGGATGGTCAATGAGCAGTTCTTC. It codes for CASSERGMVNEQFF.

The V and J genes are TRBV18 and TRBJ1-2; no reliable D call. Germline V gives CDR1 KGHSH, CDR2 LQKENI. This CDR3 comprises 14 residues. Trimming took off 5 bases at V and 2 bases at J, with 12 bases between the two ends. The CDR3 DNA is TGTGCCAGCTCAGGCGCAGGACTAAACTATGGCTACACCTTC. The encoded protein is CASSGAGLNYGYTF.

This clone was picked up a small number of times. The chain recombines TRBV5-1 with TRBJ2-5; D tentatively fits TRBD1 or TRBD2 (5 bases each). Germline V gene lookup returns CDR1 SGHRS and CDR2 YFSETQ. This CDR3 has 14 amino acids. V dropped 4 bases and J dropped 5 bases, with 15 bases sitting between them. The CDR3: CASSTSGRSETQYF. CDR3 sequence (DNA): TGCGCCAGCAGCACCTCGGGACGAAGCGAGACCCAGTACTTC.

V is TRBV21-1 and J is TRBJ1-5. TRBV21-1 has pseudogene status. The CDR3 contains 20 residues. Here the CDR3 reads CASSKADREGNMASNQPQHF. DNA of the CDR3: TGTGCCAGCAGCAAGGCCGACAGGGAGGGAAATATGGCTAGCAATCAGCCCCAGCATTTT.

This chain uses TRBV19 with TRBJ2-5; possibly TRBD1 or TRBD2 for D (5 bases each). The germline gives CDR1 LNHDA, CDR2 SQIVND (reference sequence). V shed 5 bases and J shed 2 bases, with 15 bases lying between them. The CDR3 totals 15 residues. CDR3 coding DNA: TGTGCCAGTAGTTTAGGGACCAGGAGGCAAGAGACCCAGTACTTC. Protein sequence: CASSLGTRRQETQYF. Supplemented by reference TRBV19 and TRBJ2-5, the full variable domain reads DGGITQSPKYLFRKEGQNVTLSCEQNLNHDAMYWYRQDPGQGLRLIYYSQIVNDFQKGDIAEGYSVSREKKESFPLTVTSAQKNPTAFYLCASSLGTRRQETQYFGPGTRLLVL.

The chain combines TRBV6-1 with TRBJ1-2; 11 bases align to TRBD1. The CDR3 is made up of 15 amino acids. Per germline, CDR1 MNHNS and CDR2 SASEGT. Losses at the gene ends were 6 bases for V and 9 bases for J; bases not matched to a gene: 12. The CDR3: CASSLFSDRGQRYTF. The CDR3 coding sequence is TGTGCCAGCAGCCTATTTTCGGACAGGGGGCAGCGCTACACCTTC.

The J gene is TRBJ1-3, the V gene TRBV29-1, with D hard to call. CDR1 and CDR2 (germline): SQVTM, ANQGSEA. Trimming stripped 4 bases from V and 0 bases from J, with 7 bases between. CDR3 length: 13 amino acids. CDR3 residues: CSVAAVSGNTIYF. CDR3 DNA sequence: TGCAGCGTTGCAGCAGTCTCTGGAAACACCATATATTTT.

This clone appeared a few times. The chain couples TRBV7-9 to TRBJ1-2, with D tentatively TRBD1 (6 bases). The V gene lost 1 base and the J gene lost 7 bases, with 16 bases spanning the gap. Per the germline V gene, CDR1 is SEHNR and CDR2 is FQNEAQ (reference sequence). The CDR3 has 15 amino acids. CDR3 DNA sequence: TGTGCCAGCAGCTTAGGGGTACAGGGTAGGACTGGCTACACCTTC. Translating gives CASSLGVQGRTGYTF.

This clone has a single count. The gene calls are TRBV6-1 and TRBJ2-7, with TRBD1 identical over 9 bases. This CDR3 spans 16 amino acids. Losses at the gene ends were 1 base for V and 5 bases for J; bases not matched to a gene: 9. CDR1 MNHNS and CDR2 SASEGT come from the germline V gene. The CDR3 protein is CASSEVSGTGFHEQYF. As DNA, the CDR3 is TGTGCCAGCAGTGAAGTGAGCGGGACAGGGTTCCACGAGCAGTACTTC.

The chain carries TRBV14 and TRBJ1-4, with D unresolved. V was clipped by 1 base and J by 10 bases, with 7 bases between them. This CDR3 has 12 amino acids. CDR1 is SGHDN, CDR2 FVKESK, per germline. The CDR3 coding sequence is TGTGCCAGCAGCCAAGTAACCGGAAAACTGTTTTTT. It encodes CASSQVTGKLFF.

The chain is built from TRBV4-1 and TRBJ2-7; 7 bases match TRBD2. Trimming cost V 2 bases and J 6 bases; bases outside gene matches: 10. Germline assignment: CDR1 MGHRA and CDR2 YSYEKL. The CDR3 has 15 residues. CDR3 sequence (DNA): TGCGCCAGCAGCCAACCGCGGGAGAGGTTACGCGAGCAGTACTTC. Protein sequence: CASSQPRERLREQYF.

The gene calls are TRBV6-6 and TRBJ2-1; possibly TRBD1 for D (5 bases). This CDR3 is 15 amino acids long. The V and J ends lost 10 bases and 3 bases respectively, with 19 bases between them. Germline CDR1 is MNHNY and CDR2 is SVGAGI (reference sequence). CDR3 coding DNA: TGTGCCACCACCCCCCAGGGAACAGGCTACAATGAGCAGTTCTTC. Translated, it gives CATTPQGTGYNEQFF.

The chain has TRBV6-6 and TRBJ2-1; TRBD2 matches at 8 bases. The V gene's germline CDR1 is MNHNY and CDR2 SVGAGI (reference sequence). This CDR3 has 13 amino acids. Trimming at V came to 8 bases and at J to 5 bases, leaving 5 bases not matched to a gene. The CDR3 loop reads CASRVSGNNEQFF. In DNA form, the CDR3 reads TGTGCCAGCCGGGTTAGCGGGAACAATGAGCAGTTCTTC.

Note on this clone: Other DNA variants within this sample encode the same CDR3. This chain uses TRBV19 with TRBJ2-7; D is ambiguous. CDR1 and CDR2 (germline): LNHDA, SQIVND (reference sequence). The V end was cut by 5 bases, the J end by 0 bases, with 5 bases between. There are 12 residues in the CDR3. The CDR3, as DNA: TGTGCCAGTAGTGAGAGCTCCTACGAGCAGTACTTC. Protein product: CASSESSYEQYF.

The rearrangement links TRBV27 to TRBJ2-1; a possible D gene is TRBD1 (6 bases). CDR1 and CDR2 from the germline V gene are MNHEY and SMNVEV (reference sequence). The CDR3 loop spans 13 amino acids. Trimming cost V 2 bases and J 8 bases, with 10 bases left between them. The DNA of the CDR3 is TGTGCCAGCAGTTTAGTCAGGGGTCATGAGCAGTTCTTC. This gives the protein CASSLVRGHEQFF.